A single sample is the source of the 32 T cell receptor beta chains below, sequenced in a study of T-cell reconstitution after alpha-beta-depleted transplantation in children. A library of TCRbeta sequences, prepared with unique molecular identifiers, was generated. A single record per CDR3 protein comes from TCRdb applying MiXCR to the PCR reads. In the table there are some 600,000 distinct CDR3 sequences, over 10% of which are singletons. The sample in question was PBMCs, mostly from graft donor cells, obtained 360 days after TCRalphabeta/CD19-depleted stem cell transplant. The receptors derive from a male patient aged 10 to 17 who had a stem cell transplant for acute myeloid leukemia, so the T cells may come from the graft donor.

This chain uses TRBV29-1 with TRBJ2-1; D is unclear. The germline CDR1 and CDR2 sequences are SQVTM and ANQGSEA. The germline V and J ends were trimmed by 4 bases and 6 bases, with 10 bases remaining between them. CDR3 length: 12 residues. In DNA form, the CDR3 reads TGCAGCGTTGGCGTGAGAACCAATGAGCAGTTCTTC. It codes for CSVGVRTNEQFF.

CDR3 amino acids: CASSLVLAQDTGELFF. CDR3 coding DNA: TGTGCCAGCAGCTTAGTACTAGCGCAGGACACCGGGGAGCTGTTTTTT. The chain uses TRBV11-3 and TRBJ2-2, with 7 bases aligning to TRBD2. Germline-derived CDR1 and CDR2 are SGHNT and YENEEA. The CDR3 is 16 residues long. Trimming cost V 1 base and J 3 bases; bases outside gene matches: 5.

Ten or more counts support this clonotype. The chain is built from TRBV24-1 and TRBJ2-1, with no clear D. The CDR3 is 16 amino acids. V gave up 3 bases and J gave up 9 bases, with 20 bases separating them. CDR1 and CDR2 (germline): KGHDR, SFDVKD. CDR3 region: CATSDPELGWLSEQFF. Here the CDR3 DNA reads TGTGCCACCAGTGATCCCGAGCTGGGTTGGTTAAGTGAGCAGTTCTTC.

This clonotype was picked up a small number of times. This chain links TRBV24-1 with TRBJ2-7; tentative D call: TRBD2 (6 bases). Trimming stripped 4 bases from V and 2 bases from J, with 14 bases between. There are 15 residues in the CDR3. CDR1 KGHDR and CDR2 SFDVKD come from the germline V gene. This CDR3 reads CATSDPASATYEQYF. The CDR3 DNA sequence: TGTGCCACCAGTGACCCCGCTAGCGCCACCTACGAGCAGTACTTC.

This clonotype was recorded a few times. The chain carries TRBV2 and TRBJ2-1; TRBD2 agrees at 14 bases. V lost 7 bases, J lost 8 bases, and 4 bases stayed unmatched. CDR1 SNHLY and CDR2 FYNNEI come from the germline V gene. The CDR3 extends over 14 amino acids. CDR3 loop: CASKRLAGGDEQFF. DNA for the CDR3: TGTGCCAGCAAAAGACTAGCGGGGGGGGATGAGCAGTTCTTC.

This clonotype was observed a handful of times. The chain recombines TRBV3-1 with TRBJ2-6; D ambiguous. The V end lost 4 bases, the J end lost 2 bases, and 6 bases lay between the germline ends. Per germline, CDR1 LGHDT and CDR2 YNNKEL (reference sequence). The CDR3 contains 14 residues. The CDR3 DNA follows: TGTGCCAGCAGCCCCCTAGCTGGGGCCAACGTCCTGACTTTC. Its translation: CASSPLAGANVLTF.

This clonotype has a count of ten or more. The rearrangement uses TRBV29-1 and TRBJ2-1; 14 bases fit TRBD2. There are 16 residues in the CDR3. Germline V gene sequence: CDR1 SQVTM, CDR2 ANQGSEA. The V and J ends lost 3 bases and 5 bases, in that order; junction bases with no gene match: 6. The CDR3 nucleotides read TGCAGCGTTGACGGGACTAGCGGGAGTGGGCACAATGAGCAGTTCTTC. This gives the protein CSVDGTSGSGHNEQFF.

This clonotype was counted a few times. The chain carries TRBV6-2 or TRBV6-3 and TRBJ2-1; D might be TRBD1 (5 bases). Germline V gene lookup returns CDR1 MNHEY and CDR2 SVGEGT. Trimming took off 6 bases at V and 5 bases at J, with 11 bases between the two ends. The CDR3 sequence is 13 residues long. This CDR3 reads CASRAGLNNEQFF. The CDR3 DNA reads as TGTGCCAGCAGGGCAGGGCTGAACAATGAGCAGTTCTTC.

This clonotype was counted a few times. J is TRBJ1-4 and V is TRBV28, with 10 bases that match TRBD1. CDR3 length: 18 residues. CDR1 and CDR2 from the germline V gene are MDHEN and SYDVKM. The V gene end was trimmed by 6 bases and the J gene end by 1 base; junction bases not matched to a gene: 11. In DNA form, the CDR3 reads TGTGCCAGCAGGGGAGACAGGGGGCGAAAAGGAACTAATGAAAAACTGTTTTTT. Its protein product is CASRGDRGRKGTNEKLFF. Combining the CDR3 with reference TRBV28 and TRBJ1-4 gives the whole variable domain DVKVTQSSRYLVKRTGEKVFLECVQDMDHENMFWYRQDPGLGLRLIYFSYDVKMKEKGDIPEGYSVSREKKERFSLILESASTNQTSMYLCASRGDRGRKGTNEKLFFGSGTQLSVL.

The chain is built from TRBV11-3 and TRBJ2-1; no clear D gene. The V gene's germline CDR1 is SGHNT and CDR2 YENEEA. V lost 5 bases and J 9 bases, leaving 11 bases between the germline ends. This CDR3 is 12 amino acids long. As DNA, the CDR3 is TGTGCCAGCAGCCAACCGCTGGGTGAGCAGTTCTTC. Translated: CASSQPLGEQFF.

The chain links TRBV7-2 to TRBJ2-7; a possible D gene is TRBD2 (5 bases). The CDR3 contains 14 residues. Per germline, CDR1 SGHTA and CDR2 FQGNSA. V gave up 7 bases and J gave up 9 bases, with 22 bases separating them. The CDR3 DNA reads as TGTGCCAGCATGGGTGCCGGGGAAAATTTTCGGCAGTACTTC. The encoded protein is CASMGAGENFRQYF.

The V call is TRBV6-2 or TRBV6-3, the J call TRBJ2-1, with 9 bases fitting TRBD2. V was pared by 2 bases and J by 8 bases, with 7 bases of the junction left unmatched. The CDR3 runs to 15 residues. CDR1 is MNHEY, CDR2 SVGEGT, per germline. The CDR3 DNA sequence: TGTGCCAGCAGTTACGGGGGACTAGCTAAATATGAGCAGTTCTTC. Translating gives CASSYGGLAKYEQFF.

This clonotype showed up just a few times. This chain connects TRBV20-1 to TRBJ2-5, with D possibly being TRBD2 (6 bases). Trimming left V 5 bases short and J 5 bases short, with 27 bases between. The germline CDR1 and CDR2 sequences are DFQATT and SNEGSKA (reference sequence). The CDR3 sequence is 17 residues long. This chain's CDR3 is CSASALLTIREEETQYF. In DNA, the CDR3 is TGCAGTGCTTCCGCGCTTCTGACTATCAGGGAGGAGGAGACCCAGTACTTC.

This chain connects TRBV29-1 to TRBJ2-7, with 9 bases identical to TRBD2. This CDR3 has 15 amino acids. CDR1 is SQVTM, CDR2 ANQGSEA, per germline. Losses at the gene ends were 6 bases for V and 4 bases for J; bases not matched to a gene: 13. The CDR3: CSVEPSGEGQYEQYF. The CDR3 DNA is TGCAGCGTGGAGCCTAGCGGGGAGGGCCAATACGAGCAGTACTTC.

The sample holds a few counts of this clonotype. One end of the junction does not line up with germline, which may come from a read error. The chain has TRBV7-7 and TRBJ2-5, with 12 bases fitting TRBD2. The germline gives CDR1 SSHAT, CDR2 FNYEAQ (reference sequence). The CDR3 loop spans 15 amino acids. CDR3 residues: CASRPGLAGQETQYF. The CDR3 DNA is TGTGCTAGCAGGCCGGGACTAGCGGGCCAAGAGACCCAGTACTTC.

This clonotype was seen ten or more times. The rearrangement joins TRBV7-2 to TRBJ2-7; 12 nucleotides line up with TRBD2. The CDR3 loop spans 16 amino acids. CDR1 and CDR2 (germline): SGHTA, FQGNSA. J was trimmed by 6 bases and V by 1 base; bases with no gene match: 7. CDR3 region: CASSLVRLAGAGEQYF. CDR3 coding DNA: TGTGCCAGCAGCTTAGTTCGACTAGCGGGAGCGGGCGAGCAGTACTTC.

This clonotype showed up just a few times. The chain uses TRBV7-2 and TRBJ2-5; TRBD2 agrees at 14 bases. CDR1 is SGHTA and CDR2 is FQGNSA in the germline V gene. The J segment lost 4 bases and the V segment lost 8 bases, leaving 3 bases of the junction unmatched. The CDR3 consists of 14 residues. The CDR3 DNA reads as TGTGCCAGCGCCGGACTAGCGGGAGGAGAGACCCAGTACTTC. This gives the protein CASAGLAGGETQYF.

This clonotype came up a few times. This chain joins TRBV24-1 and TRBJ2-7; D is unclear. The CDR3 spans 17 residues. Germline V gene data show CDR1 as KGHDR and CDR2 as SFDVKD. V lost 1 base and J lost 3, with 18 bases in between. CDR3 in DNA: TGTGCCACCAGTGATTTCCCCCCGGCAGCCGAAGACTACGAGCAGTACTTC. Protein sequence: CATSDFPPAAEDYEQYF.

The chain carries TRBV6-2 or TRBV6-3 and TRBJ1-2, with 11 bases identical to TRBD1. V dropped 6 bases and J dropped 6; count of bases not matched to a gene: 9. Germline V CDR1 and CDR2: MNHEY, SVGEGT. The CDR3 is made up of 15 amino acids. The CDR3 nucleotides are TGTGCCAGCAGAGGACAGGGGGCCCCTGAGAATGGCTACACCTTC. Translating gives CASRGQGAPENGYTF.

The chain has TRBV18 and TRBJ1-5; TRBD1 might be the D (5 bases). Trimming shortened V by 6 bases and J by 1 base, and 25 bases separated the two germline ends. Germline V lookup: CDR1 KGHSH, CDR2 LQKENI. This CDR3 region has 19 residues. CDR3 nucleotide sequence: TGTGCCAGCTCGCCCGCGCCGGGACCCCCGATATGGAGCAATCAGCCCCAGCATTTT. It translates to CASSPAPGPPIWSNQPQHF.

This clonotype came up many times. V is TRBV24-1 and J is TRBJ1-5, with D hard to call. The V end lost 5 bases, the J end lost 4 bases, and 8 bases lay between the germline ends. The CDR3 contains 13 residues. Per the germline V gene, CDR1 is KGHDR and CDR2 is SFDVKD. The CDR3 DNA follows: TGTGCCACCAGTGGGGCTACAAATCAGCCCCAGCATTTT. Residues: CATSGATNQPQHF.

This clonotype was seen a few times. The CDR3 spells CASSFGAAGSYEQYF. The DNA for the CDR3 is TGTGCCAGCAGCTTCGGGGCGGCGGGATCCTACGAGCAGTACTTC. The V call is TRBV7-9, the J call TRBJ2-7; D might be TRBD2 (6 bases). This CDR3 is built from 15 residues. CDR1 SEHNR and CDR2 FQNEAQ come from the germline V gene (reference sequence). Between the trimmed V and J ends, which lost 3 bases and 1 base, there was a span of 13 bases.

This chain links TRBV4-2 with TRBJ2-3, with D unresolved. Per germline, CDR1 LGHNA and CDR2 YNFKEQ. The CDR3 contains 14 residues. The V end lost 0 bases, the J end lost 3 bases, and 7 bases lay between the germline ends. The DNA of the CDR3 is TGTGCCAGCAGCCAAGAGGAGCTTACAGATACGCAGTATTTT. Translating it yields CASSQEELTDTQYF.

This chain uses TRBV19 with TRBJ2-7; a possible D gene is TRBD2 (5 bases). Trimming removed 6 bases from V and 2 bases from J, with 14 bases in between. Germline V gene lookup returns CDR1 LNHDA and CDR2 SQIVND (reference sequence). CDR3 length equals 14 residues. The CDR3 loop is CASSHTSRAYEQYF. The DNA for the CDR3 is TGTGCCAGTAGCCACACTAGTCGGGCCTACGAGCAGTACTTC.

The chain uses TRBV28 and TRBJ2-3, with D perhaps matching TRBD2 (6 bases). V gave up 10 bases and J gave up 5 bases, with 25 bases separating them. Germline CDR1 reads MDHEN; CDR2 reads SYDVKM. The CDR3 runs 16 residues. The DNA of the CDR3 is TGTGCCACGGGTTCCTCGGGACCCCGGGAGAGAGATACGCAGTATTTT. Its protein is CATGSSGPRERDTQYF.

This clonotype appeared a few times. The V call is TRBV5-5, the J call TRBJ1-1, with TRBD1 as a possible D gene (5 bases). V dropped 4 bases and J dropped 1 base, with 11 bases sitting between them. This CDR3 has 14 amino acids. The germline CDR1 and CDR2 sequences are SGHKS and YYEKEE (reference sequence). CDR3 sequence: CASSPGPANTEAFF. CDR3 coding DNA: TGTGCCAGCAGCCCGGGACCGGCGAACACTGAAGCTTTCTTT. The variable domain in full, with the rest retrieved from reference TRBV5-5 and TRBJ1-1, is DAGVTQSPTHLIKTRGQQVTLRCSPISGHKSVSWYQQVLGQGPQFIFQYYEKEERGRGNFPDRFSARQFPNYSSELNVNALLLGDSALYLCASSPGPANTEAFFGQGTRLTVV.

This clonotype has ten or more counts. The rearrangement joins TRBV12-3 or TRBV12-4 to TRBJ2-1; D gene ambiguous. The V and J ends lost 4 bases and 15 bases respectively, with 13 bases between them. This CDR3 contains 11 residues. The CDR3 DNA sequence: TGTGCCAGCAGTTCCGGCCTCGGCCCGTTCTTC. Amino acid sequence: CASSSGLGPFF.

The rearrangement uses TRBV29-1 and TRBJ2-1; a possible D gene is TRBD1 (6 bases). Germline CDR1 is SQVTM and CDR2 is ANQGSEA. The V and J ends lost 2 bases and 9 bases respectively, with 17 bases between them. The CDR3 length is 14 residues. The CDR3 region has the DNA TGCAGCGTTGAAAGCTCCAATCTAGGGGGTGAGCAGTTCTTC. Its protein product is CSVESSNLGGEQFF.

In this sample, this clonotype turned up many times. The chain has TRBV6-2 or TRBV6-3 and TRBJ2-1; no definite D call. From germline, CDR1 is MNHEY and CDR2 SVGEGT. The CDR3 is made up of 11 amino acids. The ends were cut back, 7 bases at V and 7 bases at J, with 8 bases in the middle. The CDR3 DNA follows: TGTGCCAGCACCTTTACGAATGAGCAGTTCTTC. Translated, it gives CASTFTNEQFF.

This clonotype was picked up a small number of times. CDR3 loop: CATSRDWGQGGRQPQHF. The CDR3 region has the DNA TGTGCCACCAGCAGAGACTGGGGACAGGGAGGGCGGCAGCCCCAGCATTTT. The rearrangement uses TRBV15 and TRBJ1-5; TRBD1 agrees at 9 bases. Germline V CDR1 and CDR2: LNHNV, YYDKDF (reference sequence). The CDR3 loop spans 17 amino acids. The V segment lost 0 bases and the J segment 7 bases; nucleotides outside the gene matches: 10.

The V and J genes are TRBV10-3 and TRBJ2-3; D might be TRBD1 or TRBD2, each matching 5 bases. In germline, CDR1 is ENHRY, CDR2 SYGVKD. V lost 2 bases to trimming and J lost 3 bases, with 12 bases between them. The CDR3 is 15 amino acids. CDR3: CAISERGPVTDTQYF. In DNA, the CDR3 is TGTGCCATCAGTGAGAGGGGACCGGTGACAGATACGCAGTATTTT.

The chain has TRBV6-2 or TRBV6-3 and TRBJ2-2; TRBD2 matches 10 bases. CDR1 is MNHEY, CDR2 SVGEGT, per germline. The length of the CDR3 is 15 residues. The trim removed 7 bases at V and 4 bases at J, leaving 6 bases unmatched. The CDR3 protein is CASTLAGVGTGELFF. The DNA for the CDR3 is TGTGCCAGCACCCTAGCGGGAGTTGGCACCGGGGAGCTGTTTTTT.